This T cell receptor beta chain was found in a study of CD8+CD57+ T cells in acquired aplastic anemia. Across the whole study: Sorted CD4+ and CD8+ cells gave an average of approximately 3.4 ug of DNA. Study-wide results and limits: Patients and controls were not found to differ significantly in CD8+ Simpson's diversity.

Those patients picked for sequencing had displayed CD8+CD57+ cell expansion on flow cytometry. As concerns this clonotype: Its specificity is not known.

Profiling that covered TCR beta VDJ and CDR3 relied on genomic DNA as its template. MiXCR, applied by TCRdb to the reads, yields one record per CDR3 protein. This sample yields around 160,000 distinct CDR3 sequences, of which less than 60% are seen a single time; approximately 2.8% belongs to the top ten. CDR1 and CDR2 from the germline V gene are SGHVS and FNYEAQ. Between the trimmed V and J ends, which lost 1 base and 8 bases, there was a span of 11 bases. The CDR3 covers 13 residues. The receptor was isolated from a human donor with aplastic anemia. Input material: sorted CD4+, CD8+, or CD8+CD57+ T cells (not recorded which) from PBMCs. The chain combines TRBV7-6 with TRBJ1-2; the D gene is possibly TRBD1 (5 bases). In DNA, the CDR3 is TGTGCCAGCAGCTTAGGGGGGGTTAGCGGCTACACCTTC. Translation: CASSLGGVSGYTF.